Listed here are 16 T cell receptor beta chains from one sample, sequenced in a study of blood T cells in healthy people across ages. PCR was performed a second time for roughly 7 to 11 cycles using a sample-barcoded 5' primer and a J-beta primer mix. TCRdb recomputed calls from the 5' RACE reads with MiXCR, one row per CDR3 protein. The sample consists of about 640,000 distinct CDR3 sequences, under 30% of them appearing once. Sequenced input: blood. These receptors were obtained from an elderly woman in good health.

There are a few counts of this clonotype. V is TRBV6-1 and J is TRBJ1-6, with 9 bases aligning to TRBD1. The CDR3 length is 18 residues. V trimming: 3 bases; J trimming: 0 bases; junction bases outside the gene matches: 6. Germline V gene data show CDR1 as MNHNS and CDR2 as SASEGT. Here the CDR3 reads CASSDPGQGVSYNSPLHF. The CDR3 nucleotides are TGTGCCAGCAGTGATCCGGGACAGGGTGTCTCCTATAATTCACCCCTCCACTTT.

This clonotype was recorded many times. The CDR3 region is CASRRRFGADTQYF. The CDR3 bases are TGCGCCAGCAGAAGGCGGTTTGGGGCAGATACGCAGTATTTT. The chain carries TRBV5-1 and TRBJ2-3; unclear D gene. Germline assignment: CDR1 SGHRS and CDR2 YFSETQ. Trimming pared 5 bases from V and 4 bases from J, leaving 14 bases between. The CDR3 length is 14 residues. The variable domain in full, completed from reference TRBV5-1 and TRBJ2-3, reads KAGVTQTPRYLIKTRGQQVTLSCSPISGHRSVSWYQQTPGQGLQFLFEYFSETQRNKGNFPGRFSGRQFSNSRSEMNVSTLELGDSALYLCASRRRFGADTQYFGPGTRLTVL.

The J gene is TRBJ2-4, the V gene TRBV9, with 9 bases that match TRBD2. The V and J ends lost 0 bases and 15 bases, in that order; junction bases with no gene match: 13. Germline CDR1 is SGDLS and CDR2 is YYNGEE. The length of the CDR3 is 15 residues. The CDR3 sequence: CASSVGAGGRIEWYF. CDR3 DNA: TGTGCCAGCAGCGTAGGAGCGGGGGGAAGGATCGAGTGGTACTTC.

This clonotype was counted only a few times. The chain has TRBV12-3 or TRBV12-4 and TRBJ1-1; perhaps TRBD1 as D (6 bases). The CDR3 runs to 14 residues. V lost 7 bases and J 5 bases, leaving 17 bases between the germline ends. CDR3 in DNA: TGTGCCAGCAACCCCCAGGGGAGTAGGACTGAAGCTTTCTTT. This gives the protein CASNPQGSRTEAFF.

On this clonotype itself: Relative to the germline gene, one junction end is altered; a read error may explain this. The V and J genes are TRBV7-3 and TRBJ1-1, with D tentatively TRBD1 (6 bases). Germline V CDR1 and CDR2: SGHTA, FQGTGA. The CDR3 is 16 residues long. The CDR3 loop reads CAGSPLPRDTNTEAFF. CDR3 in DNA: TGTGCCGGCAGCCCCCTCCCCAGGGACACCAACACTGAAGCTTTCTTT.

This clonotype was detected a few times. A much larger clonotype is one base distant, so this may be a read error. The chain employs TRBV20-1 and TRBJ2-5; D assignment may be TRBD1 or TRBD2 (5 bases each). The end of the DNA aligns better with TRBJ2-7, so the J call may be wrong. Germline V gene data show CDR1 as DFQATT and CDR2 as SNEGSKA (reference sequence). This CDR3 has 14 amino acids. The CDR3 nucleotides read TGCAGTGCGGGATCTGACCGGGACGCCTACGAGCAGTACTTC. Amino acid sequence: CSAGSDRDAYEQYF.

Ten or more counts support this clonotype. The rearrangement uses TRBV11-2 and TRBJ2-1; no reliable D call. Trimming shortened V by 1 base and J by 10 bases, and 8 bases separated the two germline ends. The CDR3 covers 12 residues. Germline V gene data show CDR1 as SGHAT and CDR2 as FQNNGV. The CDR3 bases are TGTGCCAGCAGCTTAGGTCTGGAAGAGCAGTTCTTC. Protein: CASSLGLEEQFF.

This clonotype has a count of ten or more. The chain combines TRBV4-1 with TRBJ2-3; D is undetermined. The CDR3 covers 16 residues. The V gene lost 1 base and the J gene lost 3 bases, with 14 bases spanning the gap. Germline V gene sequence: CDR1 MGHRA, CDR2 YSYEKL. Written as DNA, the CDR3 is TGCGCCAGCAGCCAAGTGGCCATAACTGGAACAGATACGCAGTATTTT. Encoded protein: CASSQVAITGTDTQYF.

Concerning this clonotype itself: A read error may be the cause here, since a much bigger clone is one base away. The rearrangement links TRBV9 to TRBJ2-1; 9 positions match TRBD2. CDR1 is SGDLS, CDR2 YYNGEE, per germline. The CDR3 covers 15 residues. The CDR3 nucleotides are TGTGCCGGCAGCGTAGTTCTAGCGGGGATGAATGAGCAGTTCTTC. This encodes CAGSVVLAGMNEQFF.

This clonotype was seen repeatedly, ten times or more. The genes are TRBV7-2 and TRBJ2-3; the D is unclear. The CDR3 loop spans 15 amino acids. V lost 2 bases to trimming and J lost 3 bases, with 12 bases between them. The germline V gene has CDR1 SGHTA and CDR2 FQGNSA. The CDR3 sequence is CASSLYTSATDTQYF. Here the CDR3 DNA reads TGTGCCAGCAGCTTATATACGTCTGCTACAGATACGCAGTATTTT.

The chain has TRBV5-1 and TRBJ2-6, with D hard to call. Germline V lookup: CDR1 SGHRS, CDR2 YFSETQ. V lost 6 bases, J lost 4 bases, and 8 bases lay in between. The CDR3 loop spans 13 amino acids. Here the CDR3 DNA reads TGCGCCAGCACCAACTTAGGGGCCAACGTCCTGACTTTC. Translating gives CASTNLGANVLTF.

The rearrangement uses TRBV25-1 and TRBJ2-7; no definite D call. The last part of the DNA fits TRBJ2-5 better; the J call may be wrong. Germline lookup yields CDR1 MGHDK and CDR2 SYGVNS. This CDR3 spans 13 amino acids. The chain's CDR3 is CASSEPPILTQYF. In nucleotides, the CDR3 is TGTGCCAGCAGTGAACCGCCTATCCTGACCCAGTACTTC.

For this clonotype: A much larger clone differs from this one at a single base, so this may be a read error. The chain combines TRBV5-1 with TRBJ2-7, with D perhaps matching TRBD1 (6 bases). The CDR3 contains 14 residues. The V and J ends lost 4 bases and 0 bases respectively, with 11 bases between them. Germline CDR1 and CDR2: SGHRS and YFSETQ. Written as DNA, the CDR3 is TGCGCCAGCAGCGGCGGACAGCCCTCCTACGAGCAGTACTTC. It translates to CASSGGQPSYEQYF. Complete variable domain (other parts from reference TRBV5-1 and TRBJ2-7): KAGVTQTPRYLIKTRGQQVTLSCSPISGHRSVSWYQQTPGQGLQFLFEYFSETQRNKGNFPGRFSGRQFSNSRSEMNVSTLELGDSALYLCASSGGQPSYEQYFGPGTRLTVT.

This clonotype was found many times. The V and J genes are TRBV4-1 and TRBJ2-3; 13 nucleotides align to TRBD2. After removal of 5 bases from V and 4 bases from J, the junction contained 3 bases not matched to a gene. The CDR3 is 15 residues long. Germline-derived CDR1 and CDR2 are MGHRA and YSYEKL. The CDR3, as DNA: TGCGCCAGCAGCAGACTAGCGGGGGGACCAGATACGCAGTATTTT. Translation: CASSRLAGGPDTQYF.

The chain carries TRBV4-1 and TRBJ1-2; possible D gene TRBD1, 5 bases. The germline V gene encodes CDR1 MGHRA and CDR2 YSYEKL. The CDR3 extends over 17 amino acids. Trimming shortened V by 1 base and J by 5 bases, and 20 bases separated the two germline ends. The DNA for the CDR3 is TGCGCCAGCAGCCAAGTAGGGTCTGGGGGGGGTTTATATGGCTACACCTTC. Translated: CASSQVGSGGGLYGYTF.

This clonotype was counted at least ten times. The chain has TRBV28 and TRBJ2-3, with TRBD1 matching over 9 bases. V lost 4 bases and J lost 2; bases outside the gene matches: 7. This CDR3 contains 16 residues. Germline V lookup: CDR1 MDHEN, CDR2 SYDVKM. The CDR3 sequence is CASSSPGTGFTDTQYF. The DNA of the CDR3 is TGTGCCAGCAGTTCCCCCGGGACAGGGTTCACAGATACGCAGTATTTT.